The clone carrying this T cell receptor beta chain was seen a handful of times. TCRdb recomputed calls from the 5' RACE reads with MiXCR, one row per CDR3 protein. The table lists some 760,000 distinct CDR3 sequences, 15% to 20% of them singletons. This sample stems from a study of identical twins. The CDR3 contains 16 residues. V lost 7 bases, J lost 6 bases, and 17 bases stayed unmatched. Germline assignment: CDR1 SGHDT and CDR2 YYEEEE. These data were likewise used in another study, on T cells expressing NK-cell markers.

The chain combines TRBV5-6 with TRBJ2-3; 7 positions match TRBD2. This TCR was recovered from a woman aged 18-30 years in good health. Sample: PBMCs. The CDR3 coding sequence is TGTGCCAGCCTCGACCCCTCTAGCGGACCTCAGGATACGCAGTATTTT. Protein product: CASLDPSSGPQDTQYF.